A single sample is the source of the 28 T cell receptor beta chains below, sequenced in a study of vaccination effects on CD4 cells after COVID-19. Assay: immunoSEQ multiplex PCR; the TCRdb copy retains only in-frame clones and omits some. Of roughly 41,000 clones listed, roughly 70% are singletons. Their cognate antigens are unknown. Antigen-specific CD4+ T cells were first expanded with viral peptide pools by the ViraFEST assay and only then sequenced. Following a roughly eleven-day culture, CD4+ T cells were purified. Vaccine recipients lacked prior SARS-CoV-2 infection and had negative nucleocapsid antibodies. The source material was CD4+ T cells from PBMCs cultured with HCoV-OC43 spike peptides, sampled before COVID-19 vaccination. As to subset: HCoV-OC43 spike overlapping peptide pool stimulation. The receptors come from a human donor who received a COVID-19 vaccine.

The V and J genes are TRBV27 and TRBJ2-3; 12 bases match TRBD2. This CDR3 has 16 residues. Unmatched junction bases numbered 8, after V lost 6 bases and J lost 4 bases. The V gene's germline CDR1 is MNHEY and CDR2 SMNVEV (reference sequence). The CDR3 DNA reads TGTGCCAGCAGACGACTAGCGGGGGCCCCTGCAGATACGCAGTATTTT. It specifies CASRRLAGAPADTQYF.

V usage is TRBV30 and J usage is TRBJ1-6; D ambiguous. With 2 bases removed from V and 9 bases from J, the gap between germline ends came to 8 bases. CDR3 length equals 12 residues. CDR1 is GTSNPN and CDR2 is SVGIG in the germline V gene (reference sequence). The CDR3 sequence: CAWSRVGSPLHF. The CDR3 nucleotides read TGTGCCTGGAGTCGAGTGGGTTCACCCCTCCACTTT.

This clone was detected only once. J is TRBJ1-4 and V is TRBV19; D might be TRBD1 (6 bases). The CDR3 covers 15 residues. Per the germline V gene, CDR1 is LNHDA and CDR2 is SQIVND (reference sequence). V dropped 5 bases and J dropped 0 bases, with 10 bases sitting between them. The CDR3 DNA reads as TGTGCCAGTAGTGCCCGACAGGCAACTAATGAAAAACTGTTTTTT. It yields the protein CASSARQATNEKLFF.

This clone was seen more than once but under ten times. The gene calls are TRBV28 and TRBJ2-7; no clear D. CDR3 length: 11 residues. Germline CDR1 is MDHEN and CDR2 is SYDVKM. V lost 6 bases and J 4 bases, leaving 7 bases between the germline ends. The CDR3 nucleotides are TGTGCCAGCAGCTCCAGGTACGAGCAGTACTTC. As protein: CASSSRYEQYF.

The V gene is TRBV7-2, the J gene TRBJ1-6; D is unclear. This CDR3 has 15 residues. Per germline, CDR1 SGHTA and CDR2 FQGNSA. V was pared by 4 bases and J by 9 bases, with 16 bases between. The CDR3 protein is CASSYYQRDGSPLHF. The CDR3 coding sequence is TGTGCCAGCAGCTACTATCAACGGGATGGTTCACCCCTCCACTTT.

The CDR3: CASSLVVSGGYTEAFF. The CDR3 DNA reads as TGCGCCAGCAGCTTGGTGGTTAGCGGGGGGTACACTGAAGCTTTCTTT. The rearrangement links TRBV5-1 to TRBJ1-1; TRBD1 is a possible D gene (5 bases). V lost 0 bases to trimming and J lost 3 bases, with 15 bases between them. The CDR3 loop spans 16 amino acids. Germline lookup yields CDR1 SGHRS and CDR2 YFSETQ.

The chain combines TRBV30 with TRBJ2-3; D may match TRBD1 or TRBD2 (8 bases each). CDR1 and CDR2 from the germline V gene are GTSNPN and SVGIG (reference sequence). The CDR3 consists of 18 residues. Trimming took 3 bases from V and 4 from J, leaving 26 bases between them. CDR3 residues: CAWSSGRGDRWIADTQYF. CDR3 DNA: TGTGCCTGGAGCAGCGGGAGAGGGGACAGGTGGATTGCAGATACGCAGTATTTT.

Only a few counts were recorded for this clone. The gene calls are TRBV12-5 and TRBJ1-1, with D unclear. The V gene's germline CDR1 is LGHNT and CDR2 FRNRAP. V shed 1 base and J shed 7 bases, with 13 bases lying between them. The CDR3 covers 14 residues. The CDR3 DNA follows: TGTGCTAGTGGTTTGGAGCAGAAAACAAATGAAGCTTTCTTT. This translates into CASGLEQKTNEAFF.

J is TRBJ1-5 and V is TRBV19; the D is unclear. The CDR3 runs 16 residues. Germline V CDR1 and CDR2: LNHDA, SQIVND (reference sequence). The V and J ends lost 1 base and 2 bases respectively, with 12 bases between them. The DNA of the CDR3 is TGTGCCAGTAGTATAGCCGAAACACTACGCAATCAGCCCCAGCATTTT. Encoded protein: CASSIAETLRNQPQHF. Supplemented by reference TRBV19 and TRBJ1-5, the full variable domain reads DGGITQSPKYLFRKEGQNVTLSCEQNLNHDAMYWYRQDPGQGLRLIYYSQIVNDFQKGDIAEGYSVSREKKESFPLTVTSAQKNPTAFYLCASSIAETLRNQPQHFGDGTRLSIL.

Here the CDR3 DNA reads TGTGCCAGCAGCTTAGAGGGGGCCCCGAGCGAGCCCCAGCATTTT. This sequence encodes CASSLEGAPSEPQHF. This chain uses TRBV7-9 with TRBJ1-5, with TRBD1 matching 7 bases. Per the germline V gene, CDR1 is SEHNR and CDR2 is FQNEAQ (reference sequence). The junction had 8 bases not matched to a gene; V was cut back by 1 base and J by 8 bases. This CDR3 comprises 15 residues.

This clone was seen a single time. The chain has TRBV7-9 and TRBJ2-3; a possible D gene is TRBD1 (6 bases). The CDR3 has 15 amino acids. V was cut by 0 bases and J by 2 bases, with 9 bases left in between. CDR1 and CDR2 from the germline V gene are SEHNR and FQNEAQ (reference sequence). The CDR3 DNA reads TGTGCCAGCAGCTTAGCGGGGGCGAACACAGATACGCAGTATTTT. This encodes CASSLAGANTDTQYF.

This clone was recorded a few times. The J gene is TRBJ2-7, the V gene TRBV5-1; weak D call: TRBD2 (7 bases). V gave up 4 bases and J gave up 2 bases, with 13 bases separating them. The CDR3 is 14 amino acids. The germline V gene has CDR1 SGHRS and CDR2 YFSETQ. CDR3 bases: TGCGCCAGCAGCCCCCAGGGGACTACCTACGAGCAGTACTTC. Its protein product is CASSPQGTTYEQYF.

The chain is built from TRBV4-1 and TRBJ1-4; 7 bases are shared with TRBD1. The CDR3 consists of 15 residues. The germline V gene encodes CDR1 MGHRA and CDR2 YSYEKL. Losses at the gene ends were 3 bases for V and 7 bases for J; bases not matched to a gene: 8. The CDR3 protein is CASSHGGRGSEKLFF. CDR3 coding DNA: TGCGCCAGCAGCCACGGTGGCAGGGGGAGTGAAAAACTGTTTTTT.

This clone has more than one count but fewer than ten. The chain recombines TRBV10-3 with TRBJ1-1; 7 bases are a match to TRBD1. The CDR3 is made up of 14 amino acids. V lost 3 bases to trimming and J lost 5 bases; unmatched junction nucleotides: 6. The germline V gene has CDR1 ENHRY and CDR2 SYGVKD. DNA for the CDR3: TGTGCCATCAGTGAAGGGGGCTATGGTACTGAAGCTTTCTTT. Its protein is CAISEGGYGTEAFF.

The chain combines TRBV12-5 with TRBJ1-2, with a possible D match to TRBD1 (5 bases). CDR3 length: 16 amino acids. From germline, CDR1 is LGHNT and CDR2 FRNRAP. V dropped 4 bases and J dropped 4 bases, with 19 bases sitting between them. The CDR3 DNA reads as TGTGCTAGTGGTTCGTTCCCGGGACGGTTCGTCTATGGCTACACCTTC. This sequence encodes CASGSFPGRFVYGYTF. The full variable domain, in which reference TRBV12-5 and TRBJ1-2 provide the parts outside the CDR3, is DARVTQTPRHKVTEMGQEVTMRCQPILGHNTVFWYRQTMMQGLELLAYFRNRAPLDDSGMPKDRFSAEMPDATLATLKIQPSEPRDSAVYFCASGSFPGRFVYGYTFGSGTRLTVV.

This chain uses TRBV18 with TRBJ1-1, with 8 bases that match TRBD1. The germline gives CDR1 KGHSH, CDR2 LQKENI. The trim removed 5 bases at V and 5 bases at J, leaving 4 bases unmatched. The CDR3 contains 13 residues. The CDR3 sequence is CASSGDRFTEAFF. The CDR3 DNA sequence: TGTGCCAGCTCAGGGGACAGGTTTACTGAAGCTTTCTTT. Full variable domain (missing parts from reference TRBV18 and TRBJ1-1): NAGVMQNPRHLVRRRGQEARLRCSPMKGHSHVYWYRQLPEEGLKFMVYLQKENIIDESGMPKERFSAEFPKEGPSILRIQQVVRGDSAAYFCASSGDRFTEAFFGQGTRLTVV.

The rearrangement links TRBV5-4 to TRBJ2-3; perhaps TRBD2 as D (6 bases). Germline CDR1 is SGHNT and CDR2 is YYREEE (reference sequence). The CDR3 is 15 amino acids. V was shortened by 2 bases and J by 2 bases, with 12 bases between the two germline ends. In nucleotides, the CDR3 is TGTGCCAGCAGCTTCGTAGGAGGGAACACAGATACGCAGTATTTT. Translating it yields CASSFVGGNTDTQYF.

This chain uses TRBV5-4 with TRBJ1-1; 10 positions match TRBD1. V lost 5 bases, J lost 4 bases, and 8 bases stayed unmatched. Germline CDR1 and CDR2: SGHNT and YYREEE (reference sequence). This CDR3 region has 15 residues. As DNA, the CDR3 is TGTGCCAGCAGGCCCGACAGGGGGCTGGGCACTGAAGCTTTCTTT. Encoded protein: CASRPDRGLGTEAFF.

This clone was found a few times. The rearrangement joins TRBV18 to TRBJ1-5, with a weak D call TRBD1 (5 bases). The ends were cut back, 3 bases at V and 4 bases at J, with 10 bases in the middle. Germline V gives CDR1 KGHSH, CDR2 LQKENI. The CDR3 contains 14 residues. The CDR3 DNA reads as TGTGCCAGCTCACCTCGGGGGGGGAATCAGCCCCAGCATTTT. Translation gives CASSPRGGNQPQHF.

V is TRBV11-2 and J is TRBJ2-4; 9 bases map to TRBD1. This CDR3 region has 16 residues. V trimming: 4 bases; J trimming: 6 bases; junction bases outside the gene matches: 10. CDR1 is SGHAT and CDR2 is FQNNGV in the germline V gene. CDR3 bases: TGTGCCAGCAGCTCGTACCGGGACAGGGTGGGAAACATTCAGTACTTC. Protein product: CASSSYRDRVGNIQYF.

This clone was detected a few times. This chain connects TRBV5-6 to TRBJ2-1; 13 bases line up with TRBD2. J lost 6 bases, V lost 4 bases, and 4 bases had no gene match. The CDR3 is 15 residues long. Germline V gives CDR1 SGHDT, CDR2 YYEEEE. The DNA for the CDR3 is TGTGCCAGCAGCCTGGGACTAGCGGGGTTCAATGAGCAGTTCTTC. Translated: CASSLGLAGFNEQFF.

The rearrangement joins TRBV5-6 to TRBJ2-1; 9 nucleotides match TRBD2. This CDR3 is built from 14 residues. Germline-derived CDR1 and CDR2 are SGHDT and YYEEEE. V lost 1 base, J lost 6 bases, and 2 bases stayed unmatched. CDR3 nucleotides: TGTGCCAGCAGCTTGCCGGGACTAGCCAATGAGCAGTTCTTC. It codes for CASSLPGLANEQFF.

The chain combines TRBV3-1 (or the pseudogene TRBV3-2) with TRBJ1-1; 8 positions agree with TRBD1. CDR1 LGHDT and CDR2 YNNKEL come from the germline V gene (reference sequence). CDR3 size: 15 residues. The V and J ends lost 1 base and 8 bases, in that order; junction bases with no gene match: 9. CDR3 nucleotide sequence: TGTGCCAGCAGCCAAGGTGCAGGGGGCGTGCAGGAAGCTTTCTTT. Its protein is CASSQGAGGVQEAFF.

The chain has TRBV30 and TRBJ2-1, with D possibly TRBD2 on 6 matching bases. Trimming stripped 3 bases from V and 6 bases from J, with 18 bases between. Per germline, CDR1 GTSNPN and CDR2 SVGIG (reference sequence). The CDR3 runs to 15 residues. CDR3 sequence: CAWREGPLLVNEQFF. For the CDR3, the DNA is TGTGCCTGGAGGGAGGGGCCCCTTCTGGTCAATGAGCAGTTCTTC.

The CDR3 nucleotides are TGTGCCACCAGATGGGGGCAGGGGCCCACAGATACGCAGTATTTT. It translates to CATRWGQGPTDTQYF. This chain joins TRBV15 and TRBJ2-3, with D perhaps TRBD1 (6 bases). Trimming pared 6 bases from V and 2 bases from J, leaving 15 bases between. The CDR3 is made up of 15 amino acids. The germline V gene has CDR1 LNHNV and CDR2 YYDKDF (reference sequence). Together with reference TRBV15 and TRBJ2-3, the CDR3 gives the full variable domain: DAMVIQNPRYQVTQFGKPVTLSCSQTLNHNVMYWYQQKSSQAPKLLFHYYDKDFNNEADTPDNFQSRRPNTSFCFLDIRSPGLGDTAMYLCATRWGQGPTDTQYFGPGTRLTVL.

A few counts support this clone. This rearrangement joins TRBV6-5 to TRBJ1-2; 7 bases line up with TRBD1. The CDR3 is 13 amino acids. V trimming: 7 bases; J trimming: 4 bases; junction bases outside the gene matches: 6. CDR1 is MNHEY and CDR2 is SVGAGI in the germline V gene. The CDR3 protein is CASTPGTVYGYTF. As DNA, the CDR3 is TGTGCCAGCACCCCCGGGACAGTCTATGGCTACACCTTC.

The chain joins TRBV19 to TRBJ2-7; tentative D call: TRBD2 (5 bases). This CDR3 has 17 residues. The V and J ends lost 1 base and 0 bases respectively, with 16 bases between them. Germline values: CDR1 LNHDA, CDR2 SQIVND (reference sequence). Here the CDR3 reads CASSIGGWISDSYEQYF. The CDR3 nucleotides are TGTGCCAGTAGTATAGGAGGGTGGATATCCGACTCCTACGAGCAGTACTTC. The full variable domain, completed using reference TRBV19 and TRBJ2-7, is DGGITQSPKYLFRKEGQNVTLSCEQNLNHDAMYWYRQDPGQGLRLIYYSQIVNDFQKGDIAEGYSVSREKKESFPLTVTSAQKNPTAFYLCASSIGGWISDSYEQYFGPGTRLTVT.

This sequence joins TRBV2 and TRBJ1-3; a weak D match, TRBD1 (6 bases). The germline V and J ends were trimmed by 6 bases and 0 bases, with 18 bases remaining between them. This CDR3 comprises 17 residues. The V gene's germline CDR1 is SNHLY and CDR2 FYNNEI. The CDR3 region is CASSAGGTLRSGNTIYF. The CDR3 region has the DNA TGTGCCAGCAGCGCCGGAGGGACACTTCGCTCTGGAAACACCATATATTTT.